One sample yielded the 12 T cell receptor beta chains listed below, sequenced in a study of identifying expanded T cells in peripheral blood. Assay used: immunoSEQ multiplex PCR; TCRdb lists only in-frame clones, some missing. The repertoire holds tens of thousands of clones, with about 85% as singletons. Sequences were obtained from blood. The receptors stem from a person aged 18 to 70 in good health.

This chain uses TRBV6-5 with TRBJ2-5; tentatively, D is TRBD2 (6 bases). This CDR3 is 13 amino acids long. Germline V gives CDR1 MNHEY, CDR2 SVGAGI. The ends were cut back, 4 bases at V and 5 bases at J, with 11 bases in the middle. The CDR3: CASSSGVTETQYF. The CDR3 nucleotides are TGTGCCAGCAGTTCGGGGGTAACGGAGACCCAGTACTTC.

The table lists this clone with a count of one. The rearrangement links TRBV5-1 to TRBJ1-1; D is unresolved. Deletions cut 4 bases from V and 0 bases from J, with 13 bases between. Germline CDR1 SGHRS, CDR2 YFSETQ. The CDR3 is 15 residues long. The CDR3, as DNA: TGCGCCAGCAGCCCTCGGGAGGGAATGAACACTGAAGCTTTCTTT. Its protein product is CASSPREGMNTEAFF.

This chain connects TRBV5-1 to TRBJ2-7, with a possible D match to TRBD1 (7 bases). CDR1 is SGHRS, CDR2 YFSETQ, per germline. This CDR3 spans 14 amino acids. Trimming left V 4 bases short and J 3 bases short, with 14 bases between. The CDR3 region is CASSNDQGGYEQYF. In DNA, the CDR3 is TGCGCCAGCAGCAATGATCAGGGGGGCTACGAGCAGTACTTC. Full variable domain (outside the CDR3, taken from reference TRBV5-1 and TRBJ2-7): KAGVTQTPRYLIKTRGQQVTLSCSPISGHRSVSWYQQTPGQGLQFLFEYFSETQRNKGNFPGRFSGRQFSNSRSEMNVSTLELGDSALYLCASSNDQGGYEQYFGPGTRLTVT.

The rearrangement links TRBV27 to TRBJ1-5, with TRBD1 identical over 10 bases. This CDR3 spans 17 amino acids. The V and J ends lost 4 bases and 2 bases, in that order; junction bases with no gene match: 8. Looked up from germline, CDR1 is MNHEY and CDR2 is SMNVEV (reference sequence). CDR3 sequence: CASSSTSGTGGNQPQHF. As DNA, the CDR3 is TGTGCCAGCAGTTCGACGAGCGGGACAGGGGGCAATCAGCCCCAGCATTTT.

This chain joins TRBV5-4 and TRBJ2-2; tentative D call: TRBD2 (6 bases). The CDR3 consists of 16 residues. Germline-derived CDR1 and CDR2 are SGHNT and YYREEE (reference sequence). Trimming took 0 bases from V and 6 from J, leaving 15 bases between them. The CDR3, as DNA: TGTGCCAGCAGCTTGGCATGGCGGGGTCCTGCCGGGGAGCTGTTTTTT. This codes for CASSLAWRGPAGELFF.

The CDR3 DNA follows: TGTGCCAGCAGCTTAGTAGGAGGTGCAGATACGCAGTATTTT. This translates into CASSLVGGADTQYF. The chain recombines TRBV7-2 with TRBJ2-3; a weak D match, TRBD2 (5 bases). The V gene lost 1 base and the J gene lost 4 bases, with 9 bases spanning the gap. Germline-derived CDR1 and CDR2 are SGHTA and FQGNSA. This CDR3 contains 14 residues.

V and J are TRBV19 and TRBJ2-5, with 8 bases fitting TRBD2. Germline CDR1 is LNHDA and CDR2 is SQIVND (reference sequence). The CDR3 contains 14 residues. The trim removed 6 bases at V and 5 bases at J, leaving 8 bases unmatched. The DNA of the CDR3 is TGTGCCAGTAGGCCGGGGGGGCCTTTGGAGACCCAGTACTTC. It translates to CASRPGGPLETQYF.

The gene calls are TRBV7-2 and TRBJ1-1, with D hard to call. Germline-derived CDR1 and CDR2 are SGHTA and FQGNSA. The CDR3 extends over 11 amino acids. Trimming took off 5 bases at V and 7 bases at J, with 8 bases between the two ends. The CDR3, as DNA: TGTGCCAGCAGCCCGCGACGTGAAGCTTTCTTT. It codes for CASSPRREAFF. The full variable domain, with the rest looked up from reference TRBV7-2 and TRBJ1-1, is GAGVSQSPSNKVTEKGKDVELRCDPISGHTALYWYRQSLGQGLEFLIYFQGNSAPDKSGLPSDRFSAERTGGSVSTLTIQRTQQEDSAVYLCASSPRREAFFGQGTRLTVV.

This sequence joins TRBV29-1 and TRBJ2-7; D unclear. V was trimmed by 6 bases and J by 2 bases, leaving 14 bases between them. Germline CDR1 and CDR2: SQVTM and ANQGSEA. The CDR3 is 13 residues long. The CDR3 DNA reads TGCAGCGTATTCAGCCCCGACACCTACGAGCAGTACTTC. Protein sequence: CSVFSPDTYEQYF.

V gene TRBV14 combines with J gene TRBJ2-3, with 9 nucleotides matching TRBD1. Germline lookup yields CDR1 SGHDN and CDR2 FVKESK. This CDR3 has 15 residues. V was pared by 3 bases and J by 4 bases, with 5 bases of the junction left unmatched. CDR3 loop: CASSQGTGIADTQYF. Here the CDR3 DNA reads TGTGCCAGCAGCCAGGGGACAGGGATCGCAGATACGCAGTATTTT.

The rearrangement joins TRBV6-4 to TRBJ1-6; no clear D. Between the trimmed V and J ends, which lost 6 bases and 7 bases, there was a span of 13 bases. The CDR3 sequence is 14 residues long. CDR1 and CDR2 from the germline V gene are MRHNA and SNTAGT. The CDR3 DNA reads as TGTGCCAGCAGGGAACACATCACGAATTCACCCCTCCACTTT. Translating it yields CASREHITNSPLHF.

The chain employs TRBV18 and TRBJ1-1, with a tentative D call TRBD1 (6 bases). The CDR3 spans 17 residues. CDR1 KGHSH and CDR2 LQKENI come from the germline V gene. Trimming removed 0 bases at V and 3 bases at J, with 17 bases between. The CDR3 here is CASSPPMSGGWDTEAFF. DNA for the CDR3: TGTGCCAGCTCACCACCGATGAGCGGGGGCTGGGACACTGAAGCTTTCTTT.